One and the same sample provided the 7 T cell receptor beta chains below, sequenced in a study of naive and memory T cell subsets. Study-level findings and limits: Especially in CD8 cells, naive repertoires contained a few larger clonotypes, possibly CD45RA-re-expressing memory cells.

The beta constant-region primer was an equimolar mix of two oligonucleotides covering TRBC1 and TRBC2. Ligated cDNA was amplified by four rounds of PCR with nested alpha and beta constant-region primers and SP2. TCRdb used MiXCR to reprocess the UMI-ligation and nested PCR reads, holding one entry per CDR3 protein. The table has about 90,000 distinct CDR3 sequences, around 10% seen once. These receptors' antigens are unknown. Sequenced material: naive CD4+ T cells from blood. These receptors all come from a human donor in good health.

The rearrangement joins TRBV14 to TRBJ1-4; weak D call: TRBD1 (5 bases). CDR3 size: 15 residues. V lost 2 bases and J lost 6, with 13 bases in between. Germline CDR1 SGHDN, CDR2 FVKESK. CDR3 amino acids: CASSQPSGRYEKLFF. The CDR3 bases are TGTGCCAGCAGCCAACCCTCAGGGCGGTATGAAAAACTGTTTTTT.

This chain connects TRBV19 to TRBJ2-1; 9 nucleotides align to TRBD2. The CDR3 totals 15 residues. V lost 4 bases to trimming and J lost 8 bases; unmatched junction nucleotides: 9. From germline, CDR1 is LNHDA and CDR2 SQIVND (reference sequence). As DNA, the CDR3 is TGTGCCAGTAGTACGGGGACTAGCCGCGGGGATGAGCAGTTCTTC. Translating gives CASSTGTSRGDEQFF. Variable domain in full (rest from reference TRBV19 and TRBJ2-1): DGGITQSPKYLFRKEGQNVTLSCEQNLNHDAMYWYRQDPGQGLRLIYYSQIVNDFQKGDIAEGYSVSREKKESFPLTVTSAQKNPTAFYLCASSTGTSRGDEQFFGPGTRLTVL.

This clonotype showed up many times. V is TRBV12-3 or TRBV12-4 and J is TRBJ2-7, with 8 nucleotides matching TRBD2. CDR3 length equals 15 residues. The trim removed 1 base at V and 5 bases at J, leaving 7 bases unmatched. Here the CDR3 DNA reads TGTGCCAGCAGTTTAGTCGGCGGGAGGATTGACGAGCAGTACTTC. Protein product: CASSLVGGRIDEQYF.

CDR3: CASGRDRDSPLHF. Here the CDR3 DNA reads TGTGCCAGCGGCCGGGACAGAGATTCACCCCTCCACTTT. This chain connects TRBV12-3 or TRBV12-4 to TRBJ1-6, with 7 bases fitting TRBD1. The CDR3 totals 13 residues. Trimming at V came to 8 bases and at J to 8 bases, leaving 6 bases not matched to a gene.

The V and J genes are TRBV24-1 and TRBJ2-6; D gene unclear. The CDR3 length is 15 residues. Germline CDR1 KGHDR, CDR2 SFDVKD. The germline V and J ends were trimmed by 4 bases and 6 bases, with 12 bases remaining between them. The CDR3 DNA reads TGTGCCACCAGTGAGGGCCTTGCCCAGGCCAACGTCCTGACTTTC. Translated, it gives CATSEGLAQANVLTF.

This clonotype was seen many times. The chain joins TRBV20-1 to TRBJ2-7; tentatively, D is TRBD2 (6 bases). The CDR3 contains 12 residues. The V gene's germline CDR1 is DFQATT and CDR2 SNEGSKA (reference sequence). Trimming shortened V by 5 bases and J by 3 bases, and 11 bases separated the two germline ends. The CDR3 nucleotides are TGCAGTGCTGGACTAAGCGGCTACGAGCAGTACTTC. Amino acid sequence: CSAGLSGYEQYF.

The CDR3, as DNA: TGTGCCAGTAGTATCCGGGAACGGCGGGGGGGCCTAAGATACAATGAGCAGTTCTTC. Residues: CASSIRERRGGLRYNEQFF. The chain combines TRBV19 with TRBJ2-1; 9 bases map to TRBD2. Losses at the gene ends were 3 bases for V and 4 bases for J; bases not matched to a gene: 16. CDR3 length: 19 amino acids. The V gene's germline CDR1 is LNHDA and CDR2 SQIVND (reference sequence).